This entry concerns a single T cell receptor (beta chain). This entry belongs to a study of blood T cell repertoires in COVID-19. On the study more broadly: In each case, the material was cDNA or gDNA derived from T cells, B-cell-depleted T cells, or PBMCs.

This CDR3 has 15 amino acids. CDR1 and CDR2 from the germline V gene are SGHKS and YYEKEE (reference sequence). With 4 bases clipped from V and 3 bases from J, the junction kept 4 bases outside the gene matches. The authors' processing: The authors estimated nucleated cell counts from reference gene primer amplification. Profiled with immunoSEQ multiplex PCR; TCRdb holds only in-frame clones, not every one. V and J calls and clone size are copied from that table; D and trimming were computed from the DNA. There are approximately 210,000 clones in the sample; about nine tenths occur only once, and around 4.8% lies in the top ten.

The receptor comes from a woman aged 40-49 years with acute or convalescent COVID-19. The sample was peripheral blood. The rearrangement links TRBV5-5 to TRBJ1-4, with 9 bases lining up with TRBD1. CDR3 sequence reads: CASSHDRGANEKLFF. The CDR3, as DNA: TGTGCCAGCAGCCACGACAGGGGGGCTAATGAAAAACTGTTTTTT.